A single sample is the source of the 14 T cell receptor beta chains below, sequenced in a study of blood T cell repertoires in COVID-19. Clones were sequenced by immunoSEQ multiplex PCR, and TCRdb holds only the in-frame ones, with some missing. The sample has over 150,000 clones, about 89% seen once; the top ten hold roughly 0.51%. The sample comprised peripheral blood. The source is a man aged 50 to 60 with acute or convalescent COVID-19.

The chain combines TRBV7-9 with TRBJ1-1, with D uncertain. Looked up from germline, CDR1 is SEHNR and CDR2 is FQNEAQ (reference sequence). V was pared by 10 bases and J by 0 bases, with 6 bases between. This CDR3 contains 11 residues. This CDR3 reads CATEMNTEAFF. The CDR3, as DNA: TGTGCCACCGAGATGAACACTGAAGCTTTCTTT.

The rearrangement joins TRBV19 to TRBJ2-5, with D hard to call. Trimming stripped 5 bases from V and 0 bases from J, with 10 bases between. Germline assignment: CDR1 LNHDA and CDR2 SQIVND (reference sequence). This CDR3 is 14 amino acids long. The CDR3 protein is CASSPRRDQETQYF. As DNA, the CDR3 is TGTGCCAGTAGTCCCCGACGGGACCAAGAGACCCAGTACTTC.

The CDR3 loop reads CASSTRTSGSQGQYF. CDR3 nucleotide sequence: TGTGCCAGCAGCACACGGACTAGCGGGAGTCAAGGGCAGTACTTC. The chain combines TRBV7-8 with TRBJ2-7, with 13 bases fitting TRBD2. Germline CDR1 reads SGHVS; CDR2 reads FQNEAQ. V shed 5 bases and J 9 bases; nucleotides not matched to a gene: 10. CDR3 length equals 15 residues.

This clone came up once. The chain recombines TRBV19 with TRBJ2-2, with 7 bases that match TRBD1. The junction had 2 bases not matched to a gene; V was cut back by 4 bases and J by 0 bases. The length of the CDR3 is 15 residues. In germline, CDR1 is LNHDA, CDR2 SQIVND (reference sequence). The CDR3 DNA reads as TGTGCCAGTAGTAAAGGGACAGCGAACACCGGGGAGCTGTTTTTT. Residues: CASSKGTANTGELFF.

The chain employs TRBV2 and TRBJ1-2, with D possibly matching TRBD1 (6 bases). Germline V gene lookup returns CDR1 SNHLY and CDR2 FYNNEI. There are 13 residues in the CDR3. Trimming took 8 bases from V and 4 from J, leaving 14 bases between them. The CDR3 bases are TGTGCCAGCGCCCTACAGGGAAGCTATGGCTACACCTTC. This gives the protein CASALQGSYGYTF.

The chain joins TRBV21-1 to TRBJ1-5. TRBV21-1 is annotated as a pseudogene. This CDR3 is 21 amino acids long. CDR3 in amino acids: CASSNNSGEVQQWGGNQPQHF. The CDR3 DNA is TGTGCCAGCAGCAACAATTCAGGGGAAGTGCAACAATGGGGGGGGAATCAGCCCCAGCATTTT.

This chain joins TRBV29-1 and TRBJ1-2; D remains unclear. Trimming took 6 bases from V and 1 from J, leaving 6 bases between them. CDR1 is SQVTM, CDR2 ANQGSEA, per germline. This CDR3 comprises 11 residues. CDR3: CSVFNNYGYTF. The CDR3 region has the DNA TGCAGCGTATTTAATAACTATGGCTACACCTTC.

This chain connects TRBV9 to TRBJ2-1; 9 bases line up with TRBD1. There are 16 residues in the CDR3. The junction had 8 bases not matched to a gene; V was cut back by 0 bases and J by 7 bases. Germline CDR1 SGDLS, CDR2 YYNGEE. The CDR3 reads CASSVVGTGTINEQFF. The CDR3 nucleotides read TGTGCCAGCAGCGTAGTCGGGACAGGGACCATTAATGAGCAGTTCTTC.

The chain carries TRBV28 and TRBJ2-1; 11 bases map to TRBD2. This CDR3 comprises 16 residues. V was pared by 7 bases and J by 4 bases, with 9 bases of the junction left unmatched. Germline V gene data show CDR1 as MDHEN and CDR2 as SYDVKM. The CDR3 sequence: CASISLTSGMYNEQFF. The CDR3 nucleotides read TGTGCCAGCATATCCTTGACTAGCGGGATGTACAATGAGCAGTTCTTC.

The J gene is TRBJ2-7, the V gene TRBV5-1; D is ambiguous. Germline V gives CDR1 SGHRS, CDR2 YFSETQ. Trimming removed 4 bases from V and 6 bases from J, with 11 bases in between. The CDR3 runs to 12 residues. DNA for the CDR3: TGCGCCAGCAGCCCAGGTCAAGGCGAGCAGTACTTC. It yields the protein CASSPGQGEQYF.

The chain uses TRBV9 and TRBJ2-1, with D possibly TRBD2 on 6 matching bases. Germline loops: CDR1 SGDLS, CDR2 YYNGEE. Trimming stripped 3 bases from V and 2 bases from J, with 18 bases between. The CDR3 is 17 amino acids. The CDR3 DNA reads as TGTGCCAGCAGCGCGACACTAGGGACTTACACCTACAATGAGCAGTTCTTC. Protein: CASSATLGTYTYNEQFF.

V and J are TRBV24-1 and TRBJ1-2; 7 bases agree with TRBD1. Unmatched junction bases numbered 7, after V lost 4 bases and J lost 0 bases. The length of the CDR3 is 16 residues. Germline loops: CDR1 KGHDR, CDR2 SFDVKD. The CDR3 nucleotides read TGTGCCACCAGTGACCCTCGGGACAGTACTAACTATGGCTACACCTTC. Protein: CATSDPRDSTNYGYTF.

The chain links TRBV7-8 to TRBJ2-7, with TRBD2 as a possible D gene (6 bases). The CDR3 length is 15 residues. Germline assignment: CDR1 SGHVS and CDR2 FQNEAQ. Trimming shortened V by 6 bases and J by 2 bases, and 17 bases separated the two germline ends. Written as DNA, the CDR3 is TGTGCCAGCAGTCCCACGAGGGACTCAACCTACGAGCAGTACGTC. This sequence encodes CASSPTRDSTYEQYV.

This clone showed up just once. The V and J genes are TRBV19 and TRBJ1-5; D unresolved. V was trimmed by 5 bases and J by 6 bases, leaving 11 bases between them. The CDR3 is made up of 13 amino acids. Looked up from germline, CDR1 is LNHDA and CDR2 is SQIVND (reference sequence). CDR3 bases: TGTGCCAGTAGTCGGGTTATAAGTCAGCCCCAGCATTTT. Its translation is CASSRVISQPQHF.